This TCR beta chain was sequenced for a study of T cell repertoires in aging, cancer and after chemotherapy (dated by TCRdb to between 2017 and 2020). Broadly, across the study: Six donor age groups were covered, ranging from 30 or younger up to 70 or older, and each group contained at least three individuals. Paired pre- and post-chemotherapy samples in the solid tumor group came from brain tumor (glioblastoma) patients receiving temozolomide-based therapy. The full dataset contained roughly 9 million TCR reads. Peripheral blood TCR beta repertoires from healthy donors and cancer patients were profiled to examine immunoaging and T cell reconstitution after chemotherapy. The cohort comprised 218 cancer patients, 94 with hematological and some 120 with solid cancers, plus 95 healthy donors as a reference group. Paper-wide results and their limitations: Compared with age-matched healthy donors, untreated patients with either hematological or solid cancers had significantly lower TCR diversity in the blood along with higher clonality. It was noted by the authors that conclusions about immunological memory after chemotherapy cannot be drawn from the repertoire data. In both cancer cohorts, median generation probability rose over the chemotherapy interval, which suggests that the repertoire was reconstituted through rebound thymic output. In healthy donors, the drop in TCR diversity with age came mainly from a loss of richness, whereas in cancer patients a loss of evenness also played a part.

Taken from cysteine to phenylalanine, the CDR3 has 14 residues. Just the 42-base CDR3 DNA is kept, in frame starting at base 1. Trimming removed 1 base from V and 5 bases from J, leaving 9 bases between the germline ends. Instead of sorted cells or RNA, genomic DNA extracted from peripheral blood served as the source for amplifying TCR beta rearrangements. Rearranged TRB sequences spanning V, D and J segments were amplified in a multiplex touch-down PCR with a mixed TRB-A/B primer pool. Illumina adapters and sample indices were attached to the amplicons in two consecutive PCR reactions using Phusion HS II polymerase. The amplicons were purified from gel with the NucleoSpin Gel and PCR Clean-up kit and then assessed with Qubit and an Agilent 2100 Bioanalyzer. The libraries were sequenced on an Illumina MiSeq with 600-cycle, single-indexed, paired-end runs. In the paper's pipeline: MiXCR versions 2.12 and 3.0.5 were used to process TRB sequences. Each unique CDR3 nucleotide sequence was treated as one clone, and only productive sequences with two or more reads were kept. The repertoire metrics were Shannon diversity, evenness, clonality (defined as one minus evenness), and alpha-parameterized diversity profiles covering alpha 0 to 5. The IGoR algorithm was used to compute generation probabilities of clones in paired pre- and post-chemotherapy samples. TCRdb redid the processing of the public reads, applying fastp at Q25 and MiXCR, and retained in-frame beta chains. Duplicate CDR3 protein sequences are folded into a single record with the most common DNA and genes. TCRdb's processing, not the authors' own work, is the source of the V and J calls. Across this sample there are 450 to 500 distinct CDR3 sequences, with about 34% seen only once. The ten largest clones add up to around 19% of the sample.

As regards this clonotype: Its antigen is unknown. Per-base quality was not reported, and no clone a single base away is much larger than it.

Recombination linked TRBV12-3 or TRBV12-4 to TRBJ2-1; no D gene is confidently identified. The sample consisted of blood. This clonotype originated in a human donor with a solid tumor. The CDR3 has the sequence CASSLEQQHNEQFF. The DNA is TGTGCCAGCAGTTTAGAACAGCAACACAATGAGCAGTTCTTC.